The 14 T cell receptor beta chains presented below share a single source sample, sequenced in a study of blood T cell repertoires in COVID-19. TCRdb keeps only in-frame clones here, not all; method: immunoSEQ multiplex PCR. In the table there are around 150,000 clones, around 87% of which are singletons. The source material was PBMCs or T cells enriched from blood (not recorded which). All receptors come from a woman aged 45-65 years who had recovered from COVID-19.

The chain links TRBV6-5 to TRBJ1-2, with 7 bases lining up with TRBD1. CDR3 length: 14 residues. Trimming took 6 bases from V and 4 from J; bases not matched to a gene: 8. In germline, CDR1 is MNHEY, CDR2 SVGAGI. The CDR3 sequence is CASRLPGQSYGYTF. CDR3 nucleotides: TGTGCCAGCAGACTTCCGGGACAGTCCTATGGCTACACCTTC.

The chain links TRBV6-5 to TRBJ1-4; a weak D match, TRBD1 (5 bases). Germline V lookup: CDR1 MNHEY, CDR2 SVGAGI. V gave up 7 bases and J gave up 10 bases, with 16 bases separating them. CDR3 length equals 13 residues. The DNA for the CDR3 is TGTGCCAGCAACCCAGGACGGGGGGGAAAACTGTTTTTT. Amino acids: CASNPGRGGKLFF.

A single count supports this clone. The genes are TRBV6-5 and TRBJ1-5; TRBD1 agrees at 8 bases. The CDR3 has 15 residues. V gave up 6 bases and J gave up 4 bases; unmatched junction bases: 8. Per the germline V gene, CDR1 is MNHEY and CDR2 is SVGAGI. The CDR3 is CASSLGQEKNQPQHF. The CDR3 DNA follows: TGTGCCAGCAGCCTGGGACAGGAAAAGAATCAGCCCCAGCATTTT.

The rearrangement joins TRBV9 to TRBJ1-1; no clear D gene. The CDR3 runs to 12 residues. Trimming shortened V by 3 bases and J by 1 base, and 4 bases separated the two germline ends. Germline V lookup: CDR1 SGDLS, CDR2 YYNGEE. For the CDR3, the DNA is TGTGCCAGCAGCGAGCAGAACACTGAAGCTTTCTTT. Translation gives CASSEQNTEAFF. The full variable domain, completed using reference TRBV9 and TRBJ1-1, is DSGVTQTPKHLITATGQRVTLRCSPRSGDLSVYWYQQSLDQGLQFLIQYYNGEERAKGNILERFSAQQFPDLHSELNLSSLELGDSALYFCASSEQNTEAFFGQGTRLTVV.

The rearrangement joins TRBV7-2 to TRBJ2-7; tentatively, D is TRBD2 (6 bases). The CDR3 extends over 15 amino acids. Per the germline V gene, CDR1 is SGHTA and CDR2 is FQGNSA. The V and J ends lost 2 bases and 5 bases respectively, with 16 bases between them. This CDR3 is CASSLRARGTHEQYF. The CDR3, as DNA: TGTGCCAGCAGCTTAAGGGCCCGGGGGACCCACGAGCAGTACTTC.

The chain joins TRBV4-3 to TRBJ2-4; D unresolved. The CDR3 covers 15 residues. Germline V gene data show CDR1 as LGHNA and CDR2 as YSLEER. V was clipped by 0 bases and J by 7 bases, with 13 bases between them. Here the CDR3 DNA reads TGCGCCAGCAGCCAAGATGTAACCGGGTTTAACATTCAGTACTTC. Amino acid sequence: CASSQDVTGFNIQYF.

CDR3 nucleotide sequence: TGCAGCGTTAACAGGCCTCCCTACAATGAGCAGTTCTTC. It codes for CSVNRPPYNEQFF. The chain uses TRBV29-1 and TRBJ2-1, with a weak D call TRBD1 (5 bases). This CDR3 has 13 residues. Trimming left V 5 bases short and J 2 bases short, with 10 bases between. CDR1 and CDR2 (germline): SQVTM, ANQGSEA.

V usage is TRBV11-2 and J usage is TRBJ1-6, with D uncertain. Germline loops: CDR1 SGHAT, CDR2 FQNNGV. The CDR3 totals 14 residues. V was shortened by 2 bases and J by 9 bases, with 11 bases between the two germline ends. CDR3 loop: CASSLYQAGSPLHF. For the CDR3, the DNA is TGTGCCAGCAGCTTATATCAGGCGGGTTCACCCCTCCACTTT. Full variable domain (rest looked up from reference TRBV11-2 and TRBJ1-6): EAGVAQSPRYKIIEKRQSVAFWCNPISGHATLYWYQQILGQGPKLLIQFQNNGVVDDSQLPKDRFSAERLKGVDSTLKIQPAKLEDSAVYLCASSLYQAGSPLHFGNGTRLTVT.

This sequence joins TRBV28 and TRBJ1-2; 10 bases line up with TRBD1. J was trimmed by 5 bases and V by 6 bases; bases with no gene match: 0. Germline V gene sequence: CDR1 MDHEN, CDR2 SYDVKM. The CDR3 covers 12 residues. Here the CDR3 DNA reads TGTGCCAGCAGGGACAGGGGGTATGGCTACACCTTC. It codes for CASRDRGYGYTF.

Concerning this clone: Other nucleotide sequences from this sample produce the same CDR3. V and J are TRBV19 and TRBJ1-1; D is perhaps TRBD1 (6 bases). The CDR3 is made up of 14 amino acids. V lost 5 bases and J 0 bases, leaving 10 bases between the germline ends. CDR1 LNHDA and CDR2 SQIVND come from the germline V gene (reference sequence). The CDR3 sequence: CASSPQGLNTEAFF. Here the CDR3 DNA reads TGTGCCAGTAGTCCACAGGGCCTGAACACTGAAGCTTTCTTT.

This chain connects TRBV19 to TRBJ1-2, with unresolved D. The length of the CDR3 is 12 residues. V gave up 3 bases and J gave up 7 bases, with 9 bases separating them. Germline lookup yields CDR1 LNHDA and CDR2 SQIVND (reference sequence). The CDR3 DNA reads TGTGCCAGTAGTATTTCAGGTTTTGGCTACACCTTC. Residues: CASSISGFGYTF.

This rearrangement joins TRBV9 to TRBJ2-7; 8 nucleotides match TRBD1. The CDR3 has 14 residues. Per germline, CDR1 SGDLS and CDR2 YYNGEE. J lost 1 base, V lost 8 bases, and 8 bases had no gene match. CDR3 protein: CASTPGQDSYEQYF. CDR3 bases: TGTGCCAGTACCCCGGGACAGGATTCCTACGAGCAGTACTTC.

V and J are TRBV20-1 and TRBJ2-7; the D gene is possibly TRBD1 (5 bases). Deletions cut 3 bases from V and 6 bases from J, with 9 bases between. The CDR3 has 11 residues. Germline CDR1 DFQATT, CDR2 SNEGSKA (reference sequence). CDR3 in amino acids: CSARDTGEQYF. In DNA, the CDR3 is TGCAGTGCTAGGGACACAGGCGAGCAGTACTTC.

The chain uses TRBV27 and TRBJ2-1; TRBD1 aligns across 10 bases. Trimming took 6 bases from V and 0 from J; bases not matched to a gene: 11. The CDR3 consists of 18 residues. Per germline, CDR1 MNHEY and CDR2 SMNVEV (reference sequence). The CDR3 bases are TGTGCCAGCAGGCTCCGGGACAGGGGCCTGAGCTCCTACAATGAGCAGTTCTTC. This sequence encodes CASRLRDRGLSSYNEQFF.